Listed here are 24 T cell receptor beta chains from one sample, sequenced in a study of CD8+CD57+ T cells in acquired aplastic anemia. Genomic DNA, serving as template, underwent TCR beta VDJ and CDR3 profiling. TCRdb re-called the reads with MiXCR, one entry per CDR3 protein. This table has 350,000 to 450,000 distinct CDR3 sequences, 65% to 80% appearing once. Sequencing input: sorted CD4+, CD8+, or CD8+CD57+ T cells (not recorded which) from PBMCs. These receptors originate from a human donor in good health, serving as a control.

This clonotype occurred many times. The chain uses TRBV9 and TRBJ2-5; a possible D gene is TRBD2 (6 bases). V was shortened by 2 bases and J by 5 bases, with 13 bases between the two germline ends. The CDR3 length is 14 residues. CDR1 is SGDLS and CDR2 is YYNGEE in the germline V gene. CDR3 amino acids: CASSVLGRGETQYF. The DNA of the CDR3 is TGTGCCAGCAGCGTCTTGGGTCGGGGGGAGACCCAGTACTTC.

The chain links TRBV11-3 to TRBJ1-4; 9 bases match TRBD1. This CDR3 spans 15 amino acids. The V and J ends lost 5 bases and 3 bases, in that order; junction bases with no gene match: 4. Germline V gene data show CDR1 as SGHNT and CDR2 as YENEEA. Here the CDR3 reads CASSKQGAPNEKLFF. CDR3 coding DNA: TGTGCCAGCAGCAAACAGGGGGCGCCTAATGAAAAACTGTTTTTT.

This clonotype showed up many times. V and J are TRBV5-1 and TRBJ2-1; 11 bases line up with TRBD2. This CDR3 comprises 16 residues. With V trimmed by 4 bases and J by 3 bases, 6 bases remained unmatched. Germline V gene sequence: CDR1 SGHRS, CDR2 YFSETQ. The CDR3 sequence: CASSEGLAAIYNEQFF. Written as DNA, the CDR3 is TGCGCCAGCAGCGAGGGACTAGCGGCCATCTACAATGAGCAGTTCTTC. Together with reference TRBV5-1 and TRBJ2-1, the CDR3 gives the full variable domain: KAGVTQTPRYLIKTRGQQVTLSCSPISGHRSVSWYQQTPGQGLQFLFEYFSETQRNKGNFPGRFSGRQFSNSRSEMNVSTLELGDSALYLCASSEGLAAIYNEQFFGPGTRLTVL.

The V gene is TRBV7-7, the J gene TRBJ1-2; D might be TRBD1 (7 bases). The DNA end lines up better with TRBJ2-6; the J call may be wrong. The CDR3 sequence is 14 residues long. From germline, CDR1 is SSHAT and CDR2 FNYEAQ (reference sequence). This CDR3 reads CASSAEGAGGELTF. For the CDR3, the DNA is TGTGCCAGCAGCGCAGAGGGGGCTGGCGGGGAGCTGACTTTC.

The rearrangement uses TRBV9 and TRBJ2-2; maybe TRBD1 (5 bases). The CDR3 is made up of 15 amino acids. Germline CDR1 and CDR2: SGDLS and YYNGEE. Trimming took off 1 base at V and 13 bases at J, with 20 bases between the two ends. CDR3 loop: CASSVQGHEQYVLFF. As DNA, the CDR3 is TGTGCCAGCAGCGTACAGGGTCACGAGCAGTACGTGCTGTTTTTT. Variable domain in full (rest from reference TRBV9 and TRBJ2-2): DSGVTQTPKHLITATGQRVTLRCSPRSGDLSVYWYQQSLDQGLQFLIQYYNGEERAKGNILERFSAQQFPDLHSELNLSSLELGDSALYFCASSVQGHEQYVLFFGEGSRLTVL.

This sequence joins TRBV6-4 and TRBJ2-3; 8 bases are shared with TRBD2. The junction had 4 bases not matched to a gene; V was cut back by 5 bases and J by 3 bases. The CDR3 length is 14 residues. Germline values: CDR1 MRHNA, CDR2 SNTAGT. CDR3 nucleotides: TGTGCCAGCAGTCCGGGACTAGAGACAGATACGCAGTATTTT. Protein product: CASSPGLETDTQYF.

In its sample, this clonotype was seen many times. The chain combines TRBV5-4 with TRBJ1-6; D uncertain. V was shortened by 0 bases and J by 8 bases, with 12 bases between the two germline ends. This CDR3 region has 15 residues. The V gene's germline CDR1 is SGHNT and CDR2 YYREEE (reference sequence). The CDR3 sequence: CASSLDSGPDSPLHF. The CDR3 DNA reads TGTGCCAGCAGCTTGGACTCGGGTCCGGATTCACCCCTCCACTTT.

This clonotype appeared once. The CDR3 bases are TGCAGTGCTCAGGGGGCTAGCGGGGTGTACCAAGAGACCCAGTACTTC. It codes for CSAQGASGVYQETQYF. The rearrangement joins TRBV20-1 to TRBJ2-5, with TRBD2 as a possible D gene (9 bases). The germline V gene has CDR1 DFQATT and CDR2 SNEGSKA (reference sequence). The V end lost 5 bases, the J end lost 0 bases, and 19 bases lay between the germline ends. The CDR3 sequence is 16 residues long.

This clonotype occurred a few times. CDR3 coding DNA: TGTGCCAGTAGTATTGGAGCCTCCTACGAGCAGTACTTC. This translates into CASSIGASYEQYF. The rearrangement joins TRBV19 to TRBJ2-7; D is undetermined. The germline gives CDR1 LNHDA, CDR2 SQIVND (reference sequence). Trimming shortened V by 3 bases and J by 0 bases, and 6 bases separated the two germline ends. This CDR3 has 13 amino acids.

The chain joins TRBV10-2 to TRBJ1-1, with unresolved D. This CDR3 has 14 amino acids. Trimming pared 0 bases from V and 6 bases from J, leaving 11 bases between. Germline V gene lookup returns CDR1 WSHSY and CDR2 SAAADI. CDR3 bases: TGCGCCAGCAGTGAGTCGGTGGGCGCACCTGAAGCTTTCTTT. Translated: CASSESVGAPEAFF.

Turning to this clonotype: One end of the junction fails to match germline, which may point to a read error. The V gene is TRBV14, the J gene TRBJ1-1; D may be TRBD1 (5 bases). This CDR3 spans 13 amino acids. Germline CDR1 SGHDN, CDR2 FVKESK. The CDR3 DNA follows: TGTGCCAGCAGCCAACAGGGACCCCCTAACAGGTCGTTT. It yields the protein CASSQQGPPNRSF.

The chain recombines TRBV11-2 with TRBJ1-3; 9 positions match TRBD1. The germline V gene has CDR1 SGHAT and CDR2 FQNNGV. V shed 5 bases, J shed 8 bases, and the junction held 16 bases outside the gene matches. This CDR3 is built from 17 residues. CDR3 sequence reads: CASSLGTGNWYGYTIYF. The CDR3 DNA reads as TGTGCCAGCAGCCTCGGGACAGGGAATTGGTATGGCTACACCATATATTTT.

This clonotype was detected many times. The gene calls are TRBV7-2 and TRBJ1-1; D not resolved. CDR3 length: 13 amino acids. Germline CDR1 reads SGHTA; CDR2 reads FQGNSA. The V gene lost 4 bases and the J gene lost 0 bases, with 6 bases spanning the gap. The chain's CDR3 is CASSSQMNTEAFF. CDR3 sequence (DNA): TGTGCCAGCAGCTCCCAGATGAACACTGAAGCTTTCTTT.

The genes are TRBV15 and TRBJ2-7, with D uncertain. CDR1 and CDR2 from the germline V gene are LNHNV and YYDKDF (reference sequence). With 0 bases removed from V and 11 bases from J, the gap between germline ends came to 11 bases. This CDR3 is built from 12 residues. CDR3 sequence reads: CATSRDSGSEYF. The CDR3 DNA reads as TGTGCCACCAGCAGAGACAGTGGGTCAGAGTACTTC.

The chain has TRBV7-6 and TRBJ2-3; tentatively, D is TRBD1 (6 bases). Germline loops: CDR1 SGHVS, CDR2 FNYEAQ. Trimming removed 6 bases from V and 7 bases from J, with 14 bases in between. The CDR3 runs 13 residues. The CDR3 region has the DNA TGTGCCAGCAGAGGACAGACTTCTAATACGCAGTATTTT. It translates to CASRGQTSNTQYF. The whole variable domain, filled in from reference TRBV7-6 and TRBJ2-3, reads GAGVSQSPRYKVTKRGQDVALRCDPISGHVSLYWYRQALGQGPEFLTYFNYEAQQDKSGLPNDRFSAERPEGSISTLTIQRTEQRDSAMYRCASRGQTSNTQYFGPGTRLTVL.

Of note for this clonotype: An end of the junction differs from the germline gene, which may be a read error. The chain recombines TRBV7-8 with TRBJ1-6; D remains unclear. This CDR3 spans 14 amino acids. Germline-derived CDR1 and CDR2 are SGHVS and FQNEAQ. The DNA for the CDR3 is TGTGCCAGCATCCGGGAACACGGAAATTCTCCCCCTTTCTTT. Translation gives CASIREHGNSPPFF.

There are a few counts of this clonotype. The gene calls are TRBV7-9 and TRBJ2-7; D perhaps matches TRBD1 (5 bases). Trimming shortened V by 4 bases and J by 5 bases, and 15 bases separated the two germline ends. This CDR3 has 14 residues. Germline CDR1 SEHNR, CDR2 FQNEAQ (reference sequence). CDR3 sequence: CASSWGPRTDEQYF. The CDR3 DNA sequence: TGTGCCAGCAGCTGGGGCCCCCGAACCGACGAGCAGTACTTC.

V is TRBV7-8 and J is TRBJ2-5, with no clear D. Germline V gene data show CDR1 as SGHVS and CDR2 as FQNEAQ. Trimming cost V 5 bases and J 5 bases, with 27 bases left between them. The CDR3 has 18 residues. CDR3 nucleotide sequence: TGTGCCAGCAGCATCAGCGTCTATAATTCACCCCTCCACGAGACCCAGTACTTC. It specifies CASSISVYNSPLHETQYF.

With respect to this clonotype: A junction boundary mismatches the germline segment, possibly from a read error. The CDR3 sequence: CASSLAKHQPQHF. CDR3 DNA: TGTGCCAGCAGCTTAGCCAAACATCAACCCCAGCATTTT. The gene calls are TRBV7-6 and TRBJ1-5, with D uncertain. The CDR3 extends over 13 amino acids. Germline-derived CDR1 and CDR2 are SGHVS and FNYEAQ.

The chain combines TRBV11-1 with TRBJ2-7; the D gene is possibly TRBD2 (5 bases). V was clipped by 5 bases and J by 1 base, with 18 bases between them. Germline V gives CDR1 SGHAT, CDR2 FQDESV (reference sequence). The CDR3 sequence is 16 residues long. This chain's CDR3 is CASSASGTAHSYEQYF. The CDR3 DNA is TGTGCCAGCAGCGCGAGCGGCACGGCCCATTCCTACGAGCAGTACTTC.

In the case of this clonotype: A much larger clone differs from this one at a single base, so this may be a read error. The V gene is TRBV10-3, the J gene TRBJ1-1, with a tentative D call TRBD1 (6 bases). CDR1 is ENHRY, CDR2 SYGVKD, per germline. The CDR3 runs to 12 residues. V was cut by 3 bases and J by 10 bases, with 12 bases left in between. The CDR3 sequence: CAISDVGRGAFF. The CDR3 region has the DNA TGTGCCATCAGTGACGTGGGCAGGGGAGCTTTCTTT.

There are many counts of this clonotype. The chain employs TRBV7-2 and TRBJ1-1; possible D gene TRBD1, 5 bases. The V end lost 4 bases, the J end lost 4 bases, and 13 bases lay between the germline ends. Germline assignment: CDR1 SGHTA and CDR2 FQGNSA. CDR3 length: 14 amino acids. CDR3 bases: TGTGCCAGCAGCTACGCCGGGGGTAGCACTGAAGCTTTCTTT. Its translation: CASSYAGGSTEAFF.

As concerns this clonotype: Possible read error: a much larger clone is one base away. V is TRBV6-1 and J is TRBJ2-2, with D perhaps matching TRBD2 (6 bases). This CDR3 comprises 16 residues. The germline gives CDR1 MNHNS, CDR2 SASEGT. The ends were cut back, 4 bases at V and 4 bases at J, with 16 bases in the middle. DNA of the CDR3: TGTGCCAGCAGTGCGTCGTGGCAGGGAGGCACCGGGGAGCTGTTTTTT. This sequence encodes CASSASWQGGTGELFF.

In regard to this clonotype: One base away lies a much larger clone, so this may be a sequencing read error. The chain is built from TRBV30 and TRBJ2-3; possible D gene TRBD1, 5 bases. CDR1 is GTSNPN and CDR2 is SVGIG in the germline V gene (reference sequence). The CDR3 covers 16 residues. The CDR3 reads CAWSKGYLGSTGTQYF. The DNA for the CDR3 is TGTGCCTGGAGCAAAGGTTATTTGGGCTCAACAGGTACGCAGTATTTT.